This entry is about one T cell receptor beta chain. Its antigen is undetermined. The data originate from a study of graft-versus-host responses after intestinal transplantation. Germline V gene lookup returns CDR1 MDHEN and CDR2 SYDVKM. The CDR3 runs to 13 residues. This table comes from immunoSEQ multiplex PCR, and its TCRdb copy is limited to in-frame clones, with some not included. The data show some 130,000 clones, roughly nine tenths seen once. The chain joins TRBV28 to TRBJ2-5; no clear D gene. The end of the DNA aligns better with TRBJ2-7, so the J call may be wrong. The source material was unstimulated CD4+ T cells sorted from spleen or lymph node cells, sampled before intestinal transplant. This sequence was found in a human donor who received an intestinal transplant. CDR3 sequence reads: CASRPVGIYEQYF. The CDR3 DNA reads TGTGCCAGCAGACCCGTGGGGATATACGAGCAGTACTTC.